These 25 T cell receptor beta chains originate from one sample sequenced in a study of T cells after posttransplantation cyclophosphamide. Clones were sequenced by immunoSEQ multiplex PCR, and TCRdb holds only the in-frame ones, with some missing. The sample lists more than 20,000 clones, approximately 71% occurring once. Source material: memory CD4+ T cells sorted from PBMCs. The origin of the receptors is an older woman in good health, CMV-negative, and a related stem cell transplant donor.

The rearrangement uses TRBV5-1 and TRBJ1-5; D remains ambiguous. The V end lost 1 base, the J end lost 1 base, and 9 bases lay between the germline ends. CDR3 length: 15 residues. Germline V gives CDR1 SGHRS, CDR2 YFSETQ. The DNA of the CDR3 is TGCGCCAGCAGCTTGATGGGCCCCAGCAATCAGCCCCAGCATTTT. Protein product: CASSLMGPSNQPQHF.

The sample holds a few counts of this clone. V gene TRBV6-6 combines with J gene TRBJ1-1, with 8 bases fitting TRBD1. This CDR3 is 15 amino acids long. Looked up from germline, CDR1 is MNHNY and CDR2 is SVGAGI (reference sequence). Trimming removed 2 bases from V and 0 bases from J; junction bases left unmatched: 2. The CDR3 nucleotides read TGTGCCAGCAGTTACCCAGGGGGCATGAACACTGAAGCTTTCTTT. Translated: CASSYPGGMNTEAFF.

The chain recombines TRBV23-1 with TRBJ1-4, with D uncertain. TRBV23-1 is filed as an ORF, its function uncertain. There are 17 residues in the CDR3. V lost 4 bases and J 8 bases, leaving 23 bases between the germline ends. The CDR3 spells CASSLPPGMGFGEKLFF. In DNA, the CDR3 is TGCGCCAGCAGTCTCCCCCCGGGGATGGGTTTTGGCGAAAAACTGTTTTTT.

The chain carries TRBV7-2 and TRBJ2-1; 9 positions agree with TRBD1. The germline CDR1 and CDR2 sequences are SGHTA and FQGNSA. The CDR3 sequence is 15 residues long. V gave up 5 bases and J gave up 13 bases; unmatched junction bases: 15. The CDR3 region is CASSPRAGTGKEQFF. CDR3 nucleotide sequence: TGTGCCAGCAGCCCGAGGGCCGGGACAGGGAAGGAACAGTTCTTC.

The chain links TRBV5-1 to TRBJ2-5, with 7 bases that match TRBD2. V lost 4 bases to trimming and J lost 1 base; unmatched junction nucleotides: 13. Germline V gene lookup returns CDR1 SGHRS and CDR2 YFSETQ. The CDR3 spans 17 residues. The DNA for the CDR3 is TGCGCCAGCAGCGTTGGGATTATGGCTAGCGGCCAAGAGACCCAGTACTTC. Translation gives CASSVGIMASGQETQYF.

V and J are TRBV19 and TRBJ2-7; D may be TRBD2 (6 bases). Trimming stripped 7 bases from V and 3 bases from J, with 22 bases between. The CDR3 totals 16 residues. In germline, CDR1 is LNHDA, CDR2 SQIVND (reference sequence). CDR3 sequence (DNA): TGTGCCAGTACCCGTACAAGTCGGGACGGGGGCTACGAGCAGTACTTC. Its protein is CASTRTSRDGGYEQYF.

The V gene is TRBV25-1, the J gene TRBJ2-3, with D possibly being TRBD2 (5 bases). V was cut by 1 base and J by 2 bases, with 16 bases left in between. The CDR3 loop spans 17 amino acids. Germline assignment: CDR1 MGHDK and CDR2 SYGVNS. For the CDR3, the DNA is TGTGCCAGCAGTGAATTGGGATACGGAGGTTTCACAGATACGCAGTATTTT. It specifies CASSELGYGGFTDTQYF.

Worth noting for this clone: Additional DNA sequences in this sample encode the identical CDR3. This chain links TRBV5-1 with TRBJ1-1; TRBD1 aligns across 10 bases. The germline CDR1 and CDR2 sequences are SGHRS and YFSETQ. The CDR3 sequence is 15 residues long. After removal of 0 bases from V and 1 base from J, the junction contained 0 bases not matched to a gene. CDR3 DNA sequence: TGCGCCAGCAGCTTGGGGGACAGGGGGAACACTGAAGCTTTCTTT. This codes for CASSLGDRGNTEAFF. Looking up the rest from reference TRBV5-1 and TRBJ1-1 gives the full variable domain: KAGVTQTPRYLIKTRGQQVTLSCSPISGHRSVSWYQQTPGQGLQFLFEYFSETQRNKGNFPGRFSGRQFSNSRSEMNVSTLELGDSALYLCASSLGDRGNTEAFFGQGTRLTVV.

The V gene is TRBV19, the J gene TRBJ1-2; the D gene is possibly TRBD1 (5 bases). The CDR3 is made up of 15 amino acids. Germline V gene lookup returns CDR1 LNHDA and CDR2 SQIVND (reference sequence). V shed 8 bases and J shed 4 bases, with 20 bases lying between them. The CDR3 coding sequence is TGTGCCAGTGACCGGACGGGAGGACAACTCTATGGCTACACCTTC. Protein product: CASDRTGGQLYGYTF.

The table lists this clone with a few counts. This rearrangement joins TRBV15 to TRBJ1-2; possibly TRBD1 for D (5 bases). This CDR3 contains 17 residues. Germline V lookup: CDR1 LNHNV, CDR2 YYDKDF (reference sequence). V lost 0 bases, J lost 0 bases, and 14 bases lay in between. The CDR3 reads CATSRDLTGKANYGYTF. The DNA of the CDR3 is TGTGCCACCAGCAGAGATTTAACAGGAAAAGCTAACTATGGCTACACCTTC.

This clone showed up just a few times. V is TRBV25-1 and J is TRBJ1-5, with D possibly matching TRBD1 (5 bases). V was pared by 8 bases and J by 6 bases, with 17 bases between. The V gene's germline CDR1 is MGHDK and CDR2 SYGVNS. This CDR3 region has 14 residues. Here the CDR3 reads CASATGGAGQPQHF. CDR3 sequence (DNA): TGTGCCAGCGCAACGGGTGGGGCCGGTCAGCCCCAGCATTTT.

V and J are TRBV19 and TRBJ1-1; 7 bases are a match to TRBD1. V lost 7 bases and J lost 0; bases outside the gene matches: 8. Per the germline V gene, CDR1 is LNHDA and CDR2 is SQIVND (reference sequence). This CDR3 region has 15 residues. The CDR3: CASTPRQGVNTEAFF. CDR3 nucleotides: TGTGCCAGTACTCCGAGGCAGGGGGTGAACACTGAAGCTTTCTTT.

V usage is TRBV27 and J usage is TRBJ1-2; 7 nucleotides agree with TRBD1. The CDR3 extends over 19 amino acids. V dropped 6 bases and J dropped 2; count of bases not matched to a gene: 21. The germline CDR1 and CDR2 sequences are MNHEY and SMNVEV (reference sequence). CDR3 nucleotide sequence: TGTGCCAGCAGCCTCCAACCTCCTACAGGGGCCATGGGGAACTATGGCTACACCTTC. Translating it yields CASSLQPPTGAMGNYGYTF.

This clone showed up just a few times. This specimen includes other DNA sequences encoding the same CDR3. The V gene is TRBV28, the J gene TRBJ1-1; D gene uncertain. Per the germline V gene, CDR1 is MDHEN and CDR2 is SYDVKM. The germline V and J ends were trimmed by 1 base and 1 base, with 4 bases remaining between them. CDR3 size: 13 residues. The CDR3 coding sequence is TGTGCCAGCAGTTTATCCGGGAACACTGAAGCTTTCTTT. This encodes CASSLSGNTEAFF.

This chain uses TRBV7-8 with TRBJ2-2, with 8 bases fitting TRBD2. The CDR3 consists of 14 residues. Germline CDR1 SGHVS, CDR2 FQNEAQ. J gave up 4 bases and V 2 bases, and 0 bases lay outside the gene matches. This CDR3 is CASSLSGGTGELFF. The CDR3 DNA is TGTGCCAGCAGCTTAAGCGGGGGCACCGGGGAGCTGTTTTTT.

The genes are TRBV6-5 and TRBJ1-1, with unresolved D. Germline CDR1 reads MNHEY; CDR2 reads SVGAGI. V dropped 0 bases and J dropped 4 bases, with 6 bases sitting between them. The CDR3 is 13 amino acids. This CDR3 reads CASSYSGSTEAFF. Written as DNA, the CDR3 is TGTGCCAGCAGTTACTCGGGGAGCACTGAAGCTTTCTTT.

This clone was seen a handful of times. V gene TRBV6-5 combines with J gene TRBJ2-7; the match to TRBD2 covers 7 bases. The CDR3 sequence is 15 residues long. CDR1 and CDR2 from the germline V gene are MNHEY and SVGAGI. The junction had 8 bases not matched to a gene; V was cut back by 4 bases and J by 2 bases. The CDR3 protein is CASSSAASGAYEQYF. Here the CDR3 DNA reads TGTGCCAGCAGTTCCGCCGCCAGCGGGGCCTACGAGCAGTACTTC.

The chain links TRBV5-3 to TRBJ2-3; 12 bases align to TRBD2. TRBV5-3 is an open reading frame, and its role is uncertain. The V and J ends lost 0 bases and 2 bases, in that order; junction bases with no gene match: 7. There are 18 residues in the CDR3. CDR3 region: CARSLGPGTSGYTDTQYF. The CDR3 nucleotides read TGTGCCAGAAGCTTGGGACCCGGGACTAGCGGGTACACAGATACGCAGTATTTT.

In regard to this clone: One end of the junction is discordant with germline, which a read error may explain. The V and J genes are TRBV2 and TRBJ1-5, with 7 nucleotides matching TRBD1. The CDR3 is made up of 13 amino acids. Germline V CDR1 and CDR2: SNHLY, FYNNEI. The CDR3 DNA is TGTGCCAGCAGTGTCTGGCAGGGGGAAAGGTGGGATTTT. Translating it yields CASSVWQGERWDF.

About this clone itself: Other DNA sequences from this sample encode an identical CDR3 as well. The chain links TRBV9 to TRBJ2-3; 9 positions agree with TRBD2. Unmatched junction bases numbered 10, after V lost 4 bases and J lost 4 bases. Germline CDR1 SGDLS, CDR2 YYNGEE. The CDR3 is 16 residues long. This CDR3 is CASSTNAGGAADTQYF. Here the CDR3 DNA reads TGTGCCAGCAGCACCAATGCGGGGGGGGCCGCAGATACGCAGTATTTT. The whole variable domain, filled in from reference TRBV9 and TRBJ2-3, reads DSGVTQTPKHLITATGQRVTLRCSPRSGDLSVYWYQQSLDQGLQFLIQYYNGEERAKGNILERFSAQQFPDLHSELNLSSLELGDSALYFCASSTNAGGAADTQYFGPGTRLTVL.

This chain links TRBV28 with TRBJ1-2; TRBD1 aligns across 8 bases. The CDR3 runs 15 residues. V lost 5 bases and J lost 4; bases outside the gene matches: 9. Germline-derived CDR1 and CDR2 are MDHEN and SYDVKM. CDR3 sequence (DNA): TGTGCCAGCAGTCAGACAGGGGCCAGCGTCTATGGCTACACCTTC. Translating gives CASSQTGASVYGYTF.

The chain combines TRBV9 with TRBJ2-3, with 8 bases matching TRBD2. Germline CDR1 reads SGDLS; CDR2 reads YYNGEE. V was pared by 4 bases and J by 6 bases, with 10 bases of the junction left unmatched. This CDR3 spans 15 amino acids. The chain's CDR3 is CASSLAIAGYDTQYF. In DNA form, the CDR3 reads TGTGCCAGCAGCCTCGCGATAGCGGGGTATGATACGCAGTATTTT.

This rearrangement joins TRBV5-8 to TRBJ2-3, with 7 bases aligning to TRBD1. V dropped 4 bases and J dropped 3; count of bases not matched to a gene: 8. Germline assignment: CDR1 SGHTS and CDR2 YDEGEE. The length of the CDR3 is 15 residues. The CDR3 sequence: CASSKTGYLTDTQYF. Here the CDR3 DNA reads TGTGCCAGCAGCAAGACAGGGTACCTAACAGATACGCAGTATTTT.

The V and J genes are TRBV6-1 and TRBJ2-3; 12 positions match TRBD2. This CDR3 comprises 18 residues. Looked up from germline, CDR1 is MNHNS and CDR2 is SASEGT. Trimming took 4 bases from V and 0 from J; bases not matched to a gene: 8. The CDR3 here is CASSGPGLAGSSTDTQYF. Here the CDR3 DNA reads TGTGCCAGCAGTGGTCCAGGACTAGCGGGATCTAGCACAGATACGCAGTATTTT.

The chain has TRBV9 and TRBJ1-1; a possible D gene is TRBD1 (5 bases). Germline loops: CDR1 SGDLS, CDR2 YYNGEE. CDR3 size: 14 residues. V was shortened by 4 bases and J by 7 bases, with 17 bases between the two germline ends. The CDR3 sequence is CASSPRDSGGEAFF. The CDR3 region has the DNA TGTGCCAGCAGCCCCCGGGACTCCGGAGGTGAAGCTTTCTTT.